This T cell receptor beta chain came from a study of OX40 agonist ivuxolimab in advanced cancers. At the level of the whole study: The costimulatory receptor OX40 (CD134) was targeted by ivuxolimab, a fully human IgG2 agonistic monoclonal antibody. Intravenous ivuxolimab was administered to patients every 2 weeks at six dose levels: 0.01, 0.1, 0.3, 1.5, 3 and 10 mg/kg. Of the approximately 54 patients in dose escalation, around 19 had hepatocellular carcinoma, about 15 had melanoma, 9 had renal cell carcinoma and 9 had head and neck cancer. The dose-escalation cohort was 80% to 90% male with a mean age of approximately 60 years, ranging from roughly 23 to 80. Prior anti-PD-1, anti-PD-L1 or anti-CTLA-4 therapy was permitted, and checkpoint inhibitors had been received by 40% to 50% of dose-escalation patients. Partial responses were achieved by three dose-escalation patients, of whom one had hepatocellular carcinoma and two had cutaneous melanoma. The purpose of peripheral TCRbeta sequencing was to test whether ivuxolimab changed TCR sequence diversity and led to clonal T-cell expansion. The paper describes the monotherapy dose-escalation part (N = 52 patients) of the phase I trial of ivuxolimab.

This clone was detected only once. Its binding antigen is unknown. Per-nucleotide qualities are absent, and no much larger clonotype sits a single base away. The trial excluded patients who had a history of autoimmune disease or who were on systemic immunosuppression. Peripheral blood for TCR sequencing was collected from all dose cohorts at baseline, on cycle 4 day 1, and on cycle 7 day 1. The samples were taken from a phase I, first-in-human, multicenter, open-label dose-escalation trial of ivuxolimab. Adults with locally advanced or metastatic head and neck squamous cell, hepatocellular, melanoma or renal cell carcinoma were enrolled in the trial. CD4+ and CD8+ T cells were sorted separately from peripheral blood before TCR sequencing. For sequencing of the TCRbeta CDR3 region, genomic DNA was extracted from the sorted cells. TCRbeta CDR3 regions were sequenced using the immunoSEQ Assay. Entries here come from immuneACCESS through TCRdb and include only in-frame sequences with V and J called. Some clones fail to appear in such tables; in the studies checked, an unresolved V gene covers under half of the shortfall, and the cause of the remainder is unknown. The sample includes fewer than 200,000 clones, with roughly 92% observed a single time. The ten largest clones take up just over 0.3% of the sample.

The full study reports these points: Antigen specificity was not determined for the clonally expanded peripheral T cells. After ivuxolimab, CD8+ T cells had more expanded clones than CD4+ T cells on average. Low levels of normalized T-cell clonal expansion were also shown by some nonresponding patients. Clonal expansion of both CD4+ and CD8+ blood T cells was observed from baseline to week 6 at doses 0.1 to 3.0 mg/kg. In the 0.1-3.0 mg/kg groups, partial responders had among the lowest normalized peripheral clonal expansion, particularly in CD8+ T cells.

The source was CD4+ or CD8+ T cells sorted from blood, collected in a trial of the OX40 agonist ivuxolimab. The source is an adult with an advanced solid tumor such as melanoma, head and neck, liver or kidney cancer.

CDR3 protein: CASGLVPYGTGGNQPQHF. DNA sequence: TGTGCTAGTGGTTTGGTACCTTATGGGACAGGGGGCAATCAGCCCCAGCATTTT. The chain is assembled from TRBV12-5 and TRBJ1-5, with 10 middle bases fitting TRBD1. The germline V gene specifies LGHNT as CDR1 and FRNRAP as CDR2. The junction shows trimming of 0 bases on V and 2 bases on J, and the gene matches do not reach 7 bases of it. The CDR3 covers 18 residues, taking in both the cysteine and the phenylalanine. Just CDR3 DNA is preserved here, 54 bases in frame from base 1.